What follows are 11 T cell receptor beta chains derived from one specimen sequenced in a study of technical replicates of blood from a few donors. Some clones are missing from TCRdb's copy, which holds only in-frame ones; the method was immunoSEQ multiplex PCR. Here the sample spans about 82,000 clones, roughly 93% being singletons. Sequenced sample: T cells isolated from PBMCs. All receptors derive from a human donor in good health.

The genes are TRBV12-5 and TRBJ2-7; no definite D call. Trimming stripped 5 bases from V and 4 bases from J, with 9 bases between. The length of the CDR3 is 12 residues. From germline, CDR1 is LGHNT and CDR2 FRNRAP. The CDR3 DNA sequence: TGTGCTAGTGGTCGCGATAAGTACGAGCAGTACTTC. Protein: CASGRDKYEQYF. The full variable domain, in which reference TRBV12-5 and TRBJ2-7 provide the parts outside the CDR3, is DARVTQTPRHKVTEMGQEVTMRCQPILGHNTVFWYRQTMMQGLELLAYFRNRAPLDDSGMPKDRFSAEMPDATLATLKIQPSEPRDSAVYFCASGRDKYEQYFGPGTRLTVT.

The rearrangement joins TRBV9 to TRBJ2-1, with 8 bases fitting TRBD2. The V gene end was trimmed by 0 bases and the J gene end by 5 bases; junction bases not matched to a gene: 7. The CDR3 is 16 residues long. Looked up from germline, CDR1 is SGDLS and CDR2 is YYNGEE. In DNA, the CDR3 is TGTGCCAGCAGCGTAGGCGGTTACGGGGGGGACAATGAGCAGTTCTTC. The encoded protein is CASSVGGYGGDNEQFF.

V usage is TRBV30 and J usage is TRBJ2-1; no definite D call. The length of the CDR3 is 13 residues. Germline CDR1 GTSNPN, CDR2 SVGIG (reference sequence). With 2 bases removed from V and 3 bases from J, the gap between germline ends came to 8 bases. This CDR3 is CAWSLTVYNEQFF. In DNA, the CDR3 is TGTGCCTGGAGTTTAACAGTCTACAATGAGCAGTTCTTC.

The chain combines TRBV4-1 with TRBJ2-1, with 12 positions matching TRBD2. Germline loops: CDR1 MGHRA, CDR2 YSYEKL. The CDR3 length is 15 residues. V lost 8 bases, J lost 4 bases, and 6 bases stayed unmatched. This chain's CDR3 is CASGPGTSGYNEQFF. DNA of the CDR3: TGCGCCAGCGGTCCCGGGACTAGCGGGTACAATGAGCAGTTCTTC.

DNA of the CDR3: TGTGCCAGCAGCTTAGACAGTCAGAAGACCCAGTACTTC. Translating it yields CASSLDSQKTQYF. This chain connects TRBV7-9 to TRBJ2-5; D unclear. The germline gives CDR1 SEHNR, CDR2 FQNEAQ (reference sequence). This CDR3 region has 13 residues. Between the trimmed V and J ends, which lost 1 base and 6 bases, there was a span of 9 bases.

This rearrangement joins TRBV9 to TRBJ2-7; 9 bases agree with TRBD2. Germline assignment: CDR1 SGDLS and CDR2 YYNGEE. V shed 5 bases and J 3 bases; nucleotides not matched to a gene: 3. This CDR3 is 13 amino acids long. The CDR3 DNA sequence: TGTGCCAGCAGTCAGACTAGCGGCTACGAGCAGTACTTC. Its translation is CASSQTSGYEQYF.

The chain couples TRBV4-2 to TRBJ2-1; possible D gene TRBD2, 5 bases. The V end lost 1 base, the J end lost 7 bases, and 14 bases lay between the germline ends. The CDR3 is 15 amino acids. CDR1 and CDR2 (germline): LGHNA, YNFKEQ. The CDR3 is CASSQVPAATNEQFF. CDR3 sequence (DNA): TGTGCCAGCAGCCAAGTACCAGCGGCGACTAATGAGCAGTTCTTC.

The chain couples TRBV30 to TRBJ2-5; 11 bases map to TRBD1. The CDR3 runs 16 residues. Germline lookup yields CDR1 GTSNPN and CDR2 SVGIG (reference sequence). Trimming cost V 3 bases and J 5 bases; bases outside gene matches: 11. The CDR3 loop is CAWSRLVGQGGETQYF. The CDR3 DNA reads TGTGCCTGGAGCCGCCTTGTGGGACAGGGGGGGGAGACCCAGTACTTC.

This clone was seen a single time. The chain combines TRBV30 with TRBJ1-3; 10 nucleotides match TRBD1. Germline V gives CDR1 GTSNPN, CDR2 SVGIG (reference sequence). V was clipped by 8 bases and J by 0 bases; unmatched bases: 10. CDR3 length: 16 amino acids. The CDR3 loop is CAGGQGLGYSGNTIYF. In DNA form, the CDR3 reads TGTGCCGGGGGACAGGGGTTAGGGTACTCTGGAAACACCATATATTTT.

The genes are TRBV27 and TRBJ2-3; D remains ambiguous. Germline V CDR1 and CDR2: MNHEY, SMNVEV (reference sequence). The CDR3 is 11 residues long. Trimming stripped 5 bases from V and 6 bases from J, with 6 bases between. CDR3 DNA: TGTGCCAGCAGTCAAATGGATACGCAGTATTTT. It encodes CASSQMDTQYF.

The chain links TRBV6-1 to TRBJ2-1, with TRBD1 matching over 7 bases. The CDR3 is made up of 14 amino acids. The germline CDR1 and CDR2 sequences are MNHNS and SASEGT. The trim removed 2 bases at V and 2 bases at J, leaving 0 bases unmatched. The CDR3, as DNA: TGTGCCAGCAGTGAACAGGGGGCCTACAATGAGCAGTTCTTC. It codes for CASSEQGAYNEQFF.